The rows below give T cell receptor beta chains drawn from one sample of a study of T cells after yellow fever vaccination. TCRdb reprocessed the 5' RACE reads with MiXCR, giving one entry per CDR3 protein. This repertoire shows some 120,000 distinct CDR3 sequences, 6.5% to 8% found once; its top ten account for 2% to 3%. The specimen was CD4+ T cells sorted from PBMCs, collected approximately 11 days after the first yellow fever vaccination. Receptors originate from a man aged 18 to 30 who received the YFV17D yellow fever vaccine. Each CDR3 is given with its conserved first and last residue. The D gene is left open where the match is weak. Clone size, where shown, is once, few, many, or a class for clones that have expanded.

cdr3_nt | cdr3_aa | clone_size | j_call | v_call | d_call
TGTGCCAGCAGCCCTTCGAAGGGATTTCAGCCCCAGCATTTT | CASSPSKGFQPQHF | many | TRBJ1-5 | TRBV7-2 | NA
TGTGCCAGCACTAGACAGGGCCGCACAGATACGCAGTATTTT | CASTRQGRTDTQYF | many | TRBJ2-3 | TRBV27 | TRBD1
TGTGCCAGCAGCGGGGACATACTCAATTCACCCCTCCACTTT | CASSGDILNSPLHF | many | TRBJ1-6 | TRBV9 | NA
TGTGCCAGCAGTTCAATGCACGGCCAGCCCCAGCATTTT | CASSSMHGQPQHF | many | TRBJ1-5 | TRBV6-5 | NA
TGTGCCAGCAGTTCTGATGGGCACGGGGAGCTGTTTTTT | CASSSDGHGELFF | many | TRBJ2-2 | TRBV27 | NA
TGTGCCAGCACCGGGCCAAAGACCGGGGAGCTGTTTTTT | CASTGPKTGELFF | many | TRBJ2-2 | TRBV2 | NA
TGTGCCAGCAGCCCCGGGGGGCCGACCCAGTACTTC | CASSPGGPTQYF | many | TRBJ2-5 | TRBV7-2 | NA
TGTGCCTGGAGTGTAAGGGGGGCCGCGTTCTTC | CAWSVRGAAFF | many | TRBJ2-1 | TRBV30 | NA
TGCGCCAGCAGCCTCGACCCACAGGGGTTGAACACTGAAGCTTTCTTT | CASSLDPQGLNTEAFF | many | TRBJ1-1 | TRBV5-1 | TRBD1
TGTGCCAGCAGTACAGGGCCTGAAAAACTGTTTTTT | CASSTGPEKLFF | many | TRBJ1-4 | TRBV12-3/TRBV12-4 | NA
TGTGCCGTAGGGGCACAGTATTCACCCCTCCACTTT | CAVGAQYSPLHF | many | TRBJ1-6 | TRBV7-2 | NA
TGTGCCAGCAGCTGGGCCGGGACAGGGATTGGCTCCTATAATTCACCCCTCCACTTT | CASSWAGTGIGSYNSPLHF | NA | TRBJ1-6 | TRBV5-6 | TRBD1
TGTGCCAGCAGTTATCCGGGCACAGATACGCAGTATTTT | CASSYPGTDTQYF | many | TRBJ2-3 | TRBV11-3 | NA
TGTGCCAGCAGTGGCCCCCACCGGGACAGTATGACCTACGAGCAGTACTTC | CASSGPHRDSMTYEQYF | few | TRBJ2-7 | TRBV6-1 | TRBD1
TGTGTCAGCAGGGGGACGAGGGGCGGAAACATAGATACGCAGTATTTT | CVSRGTRGGNIDTQYF | few | TRBJ2-3 | TRBV7-9 | TRBD1
TGTGCCAGCAGTTCCGCCGGGGGGGCGACCGGGGAGCTGTTTTTT | CASSSAGGATGELFF | many | TRBJ2-2 | TRBV25-1 | TRBD2
TGTGCCAGCAGCGTAAATTATCCCAGCATGAACACTGAAGCTTTCTTT | CASSVNYPSMNTEAFF | few | TRBJ1-1 | TRBV5-5 | NA
TGTGCCAGCTCACCCTCGGACAGACGACAAGAGACCCAGTACTTC | CASSPSDRRQETQYF | many | TRBJ2-5 | TRBV18 | NA
TGTGCCAGCTCACAGGCGGGGGATACGCAGTATTTT | CASSQAGDTQYF | many | TRBJ2-3 | TRBV18 | NA
TGTGCCAGCAGCCAAGAACCCGGCCGTATTCAGCATTTT | CASSQEPGRIQHF | many | TRBJ1-5 | TRBV3-1 | NA
TGTGCCAGCAGCGTAGGGATGGGAGGGTCGTCAAACATTCAGTACTTC | CASSVGMGGSSNIQYF | many | TRBJ2-4 | TRBV9 | TRBD2
TGTGCCAGCAGTTTACAAGGACCCACCACCGGGGAGCTGTTTTTT | CASSLQGPTTGELFF | NA | TRBJ2-2 | TRBV12-3/TRBV12-4 | NA
TGTGCCAGCAGCCCGCCGGTCGGCGGGGGGAGGACCGGGGAGCTGTTTTTT | CASSPPVGGGRTGELFF | many | TRBJ2-2 | TRBV11-2 | TRBD2
TGCAGTGCTAGAGTCTTTGGGAGCTCCTACGAGCAGTACTTC | CSARVFGSSYEQYF | many | TRBJ2-7 | TRBV20-1 | NA
TGTGCCACCAGCAGGGACAGGGCAGTTGAAAAACTGTTTTTT | CATSRDRAVEKLFF | many | TRBJ1-4 | TRBV15 | TRBD1
TGTGCCAGCAGTTTAGCTCTAAGGGGGCAACTCATAACTGAGACCCAGTACTTC | CASSLALRGQLITETQYF | NA | TRBJ2-5 | TRBV12-3/TRBV12-4 | TRBD1
TGCAGTGCTAGAGTTCCGTTCCACCCGTCGGCACCCCTCCACTTT | CSARVPFHPSAPLHF | many | TRBJ1-6 | TRBV20-1 | NA
TGTGCCAGCAGCTTATTTGGCCTAAGAGGGTCCGGGGAGCTGTTTTTT | CASSLFGLRGSGELFF | many | TRBJ2-2 | TRBV7-9 | NA
TGTGCCAGTAGTATAGATACGAGGCAGCCCCAGCATTTT | CASSIDTRQPQHF | few | TRBJ1-5 | TRBV19 | NA